This T cell receptor (beta chain) derives from a study of CD8 T cells in Susac syndrome. About the research overall: Treatment status at blood draw for the Susac syndrome patients was therapy-naive, corticosteroids, or intravenous immunoglobulin alone.

Germline trimming cut 3 bases from V and 0 bases from J; bases unmatched to any gene: 5. Germline CDR1 and CDR2: GTSNPN and SVGIG (reference sequence). The CDR3 sequence is 15 residues long. Reverse transcription of roughly 0.45 to 1 ug RNA was performed with random hexamers. From the immunoSEQ multiplex PCR reads, TCRdb called clonotypes with MiXCR, one entry per CDR3 protein. In the table there are approximately 260,000 distinct CDR3 sequences, 90% to 96% of which are singletons. The receptor comes from a human donor with Susac syndrome. Sequencing was done on a sample of CD4+ T cells from PBMCs. The J gene is TRBJ2-3, the V gene TRBV30; 8 bases line up with TRBD2. The CDR3 DNA is TGTGCCTGGAGAGGACCTAGCGGGAGCACAGATACGCAGTATTTT. Translating gives CAWRGPSGSTDTQYF.